This T cell receptor (beta chain) was sequenced in a study of blood T cell repertoires in COVID-19. About the research overall: The cDNA or gDNA used as material had been derived from T cells, B-cell-depleted T cells, or PBMCs.

Only in-frame clones appear in the TCRdb table, and some are missing; sequencing was by immunoSEQ multiplex PCR. Seen here are approximately 210,000 clones, over 75% observed once, and the top ten hold 1.5% to 2%. This clonotype originated in a man in his forties or fifties with active or convalescent COVID-19. Source material: peripheral blood.

The CDR3 region is CASSQGWTATGELFF. The CDR3 nucleotides read TGTGCCAGCAGCCAAGGATGGACAGCCACCGGGGAGCTGTTTTTT. This chain connects TRBV7-9 to TRBJ2-2; TRBD1 is a possible D gene (6 bases). Trimming took off 5 bases at V and 4 bases at J, with 14 bases between the two ends. Germline CDR1 and CDR2: SEHNR and FQNEAQ (reference sequence). The CDR3 length is 15 residues.